This T cell receptor (beta chain) was sequenced during a study of blood T cell repertoires in COVID-19 (dated by TCRdb to 2020 to 2022). With respect to the entire study: Collaborator samples came from the United States, Italy and Spain and covered acute and convalescent phases of COVID-19. The prospective study material was composed of cDNA or gDNA derived from T cells, B-cell-depleted T cells, or PBMCs. Deeply sampled blood TCRbeta repertoires from subjects exposed to, actively infected with, or recovered from COVID-19 were included in the dataset. The repertoires were released in a freely available public database meant as a resource for research on the immune response to SARS-CoV-2. Samples were obtained from the ongoing ImmuneRACE study (first 160 participants) and from 1,200 or so subjects provided by 6 global collaborators. Nearly every sample came with metadata listing a de-identified subject ID, COVID-19 status, age in years and sex. HLA class I and class II types, where available, came from metadata supplied by the sample provider rather than from assay-based typing. Overall study outcomes, separate from this receptor: Clinical and demographic metadata were provided uncurated, with the amount varying by source and participant.

Via the germline V gene, CDR1 is SNHLY and CDR2 FYNNEI. V trim: 7 bases; J trim: 4 bases; unmatched bases: 6. Taken from cysteine to phenylalanine, the CDR3 has 15 residues. Kept here is only the CDR3 DNA, which spans 45 bases and is read in frame from base 1. About this clone: Its binding antigen is unknown. No much larger clone is present one base from it, and per-base qualities are unavailable.

TCRbeta CDR3 regions were amplified from genomic DNA by means of the immunoSEQ Assay, a bias-controlled multiplex PCR. Regarding the original processing steps: The number of nucleated cells in each sample was estimated from the amplification of reference gene primers within the assay. To quantify the absolute abundance of each unique TCRbeta CDR3 rearrangement, sequence reads were collapsed and filtered. For each sample, productive Simpson clonality was calculated as the square root of Simpson's diversity index over productive rearrangements. TCRdb took this table from immuneACCESS and kept in-frame rearrangements with V and J called. Such tables lack part of the clones; where checked against another copy, unresolved V genes explain under half of the gap, and the rest is unexplained. The DNA was the basis for D and trimming; V, J and clone size are from that table. Counted in this sample were fewer than 400,000 clones; 85% to 95% of them appeared once. Approximately 4.1% of the sample is in the top ten clones.

Enrolling through a virtual design, the prospective study's participants ranged in age from roughly 18 to 90 years and lived across roughly 23 United States geographic areas. In the prospective study, participants were assigned to cohorts based on the clinical history participants reported in a screening survey and a study questionnaire. Exposed participants had been in contact with someone with a PCR-confirmed or clinician-diagnosed COVID-19 case within 2 weeks of study entry. Mobile phlebotomists in the prospective study collected whole blood, serum and a nasopharyngeal or oropharyngeal swab from every participant. Participants in the prospective study had the option to provide additional blood draws and questionnaires over an approximately 2-month period. Prospective study blood samples were shipped either frozen or at room temperature before DNA extraction.

The V and J segments used are TRBV2 and TRBJ1-4; the junction holds 10 bases that match TRBD1. The sample consisted of PBMCs or T cells enriched from blood (not recorded which). This receptor was obtained from a woman aged 25 to 39 who had been exposed to COVID-19. CDR3 loop: CASTPGQGLNEKLFF. The DNA is as follows: TGTGCCAGCACCCCGGGACAGGGGCTTAATGAAAAACTGTTTTTT.